Listed here are 8 T cell receptor beta chains from one sample, sequenced in a study of blood T cell repertoires in COVID-19. Using immunoSEQ multiplex PCR, the repertoire was profiled, and TCRdb retains in-frame clones only, with some absent. Of around 300,000 clones in the sample, more than 70% were seen once. Sample: PBMCs or T cells enriched from blood (not recorded which). The receptors stem from an older woman in a cohort exposed to, infected with or recovered from COVID-19 (not recorded which).

In its sample, this clone was seen once. The rearrangement links TRBV7-9 to TRBJ2-7; 8 bases match TRBD1. The CDR3 has 14 amino acids. Germline-derived CDR1 and CDR2 are SEHNR and FQNEAQ (reference sequence). Trimming cost V 3 bases and J 3 bases; bases outside gene matches: 4. The CDR3 loop is CASSLTGDRYEQYF. CDR3 DNA sequence: TGTGCCAGCAGCTTGACAGGGGACCGCTACGAGCAGTACTTC.

The V gene is TRBV7-2, the J gene TRBJ2-1; D is possibly TRBD2 (6 bases). In germline, CDR1 is SGHTA, CDR2 FQGNSA. V lost 5 bases and J 0 bases, leaving 14 bases between the germline ends. This CDR3 has 16 residues. The CDR3 coding sequence is TGTGCCAGCAGCCGTAGCGGATTCAGCTCCTACAATGAGCAGTTCTTC. Protein: CASSRSGFSSYNEQFF.

The J gene is TRBJ2-7, the V gene TRBV6-5; D is uncertain. CDR1 is MNHEY and CDR2 is SVGAGI in the germline V gene. The germline V and J ends were trimmed by 0 bases and 5 bases, with 8 bases remaining between them. This CDR3 has 13 residues. The CDR3 DNA reads TGTGCCAGCAGTTACTCGACTGCCGACGAGCAGTACTTC. Its translation is CASSYSTADEQYF.

V usage is TRBV5-1 and J usage is TRBJ2-1, with 15 bases identical to TRBD2. V shed 0 bases and J 8 bases; nucleotides not matched to a gene: 9. Germline V lookup: CDR1 SGHRS, CDR2 YFSETQ. The CDR3 runs 18 residues. CDR3 in amino acids: CASSLGGLAGGLYDEQFF. The CDR3 DNA is TGCGCCAGCAGCTTGGGGGGACTAGCGGGAGGTTTGTACGATGAGCAGTTCTTC.

The genes are TRBV6-2 or TRBV6-3 and TRBJ1-3; D might be TRBD1 (5 bases). The CDR3 is 15 residues long. Germline V lookup: CDR1 MNHEY, CDR2 SVGEGT. The V gene lost 5 bases and the J gene lost 1 base, with 12 bases spanning the gap. CDR3 sequence reads: CASSRSGSSGNTIYF. The CDR3 DNA is TGTGCCAGCAGTCGATCAGGGTCTTCTGGAAACACCATATATTTT.

The chain has TRBV11-3 and TRBJ2-2; 8 bases match TRBD1. The germline gives CDR1 SGHNT, CDR2 YENEEA. V gave up 5 bases and J gave up 7 bases; unmatched junction bases: 6. The CDR3 extends over 14 amino acids. CDR3 protein: CASSRQGAGGELFF. DNA of the CDR3: TGTGCCAGCAGCAGGCAGGGGGCGGGCGGGGAGCTGTTTTTT.

The CDR3 DNA follows: TGTGCCAGCTCACTTAACCAAGAGACCCAGTACTTC. Residues: CASSLNQETQYF. The chain couples TRBV18 to TRBJ2-5; no definite D call. In germline, CDR1 is KGHSH, CDR2 LQKENI. V was trimmed by 4 bases and J by 0 bases, leaving 3 bases between them. The CDR3 has 12 amino acids. Full variable domain (remainder filled in from reference TRBV18 and TRBJ2-5): NAGVMQNPRHLVRRRGQEARLRCSPMKGHSHVYWYRQLPEEGLKFMVYLQKENIIDESGMPKERFSAEFPKEGPSILRIQQVVRGDSAAYFCASSLNQETQYFGPGTRLLVL.

The genes are TRBV21-1 and TRBJ2-7; TRBD2 was called by the table and not checked on the DNA. TRBV21-1 is described as a pseudogene. The CDR3 extends over 15 amino acids. The CDR3 region has the DNA TGTGCCAGCACGGGGGGTAGCAACGCGGCCTGCGAGCAGTACTTC. Its translation: CASTGGSNAACEQYF.